The present TCR beta chain was sequenced within a study of OX40 agonist ivuxolimab in advanced cancers. Method: immunoSEQ multiplex PCR; TCRdb's copy keeps in-frame clones and lacks some. The data show over 50,000 clones, 86% seen once. J gave up 5 bases and V 1 base, and 4 bases lay outside the gene matches. Germline loops: CDR1 LNHDA, CDR2 SQIVND (reference sequence). The CDR3 has 14 amino acids. Sequencing was performed on CD4+ or CD8+ T cells sorted from blood, taken in a trial of the OX40 agonist ivuxolimab. This chain links TRBV19 with TRBJ2-7; 8 bases match TRBD1. The TCR originated in an adult with an advanced solid tumor such as melanoma, head and neck, liver or kidney cancer. The DNA for the CDR3 is TGTGCCAGTAGTATAGGGACAGGGTCGCACGAGCAGTACTTC. This encodes CASSIGTGSHEQYF.